The entry below gives a single T cell receptor (beta chain) sequence along with its context. The ends were cut back, 4 bases at V and 4 bases at J, with 11 bases in the middle. CDR1 is DFQATT, CDR2 SNEGSKA, per germline (reference sequence). This CDR3 comprises 14 residues. The sample is drawn from a study of blood T cells in healthy people across ages. PCR was performed a second time for about 6 to 12 cycles using a sample-barcoded 5' primer and a J-beta primer mix. One entry per CDR3 protein results from TCRdb running MiXCR on the 5' RACE reads. The table shows approximately 1.5 million distinct CDR3 sequences, with 30% to 35% occurring only once.

The sequencing input was blood. The TCR sequence derives from a woman in her twenties or thirties in good health. The V and J genes are TRBV20-1 and TRBJ1-6; weak D call: TRBD1 (6 bases). In nucleotides, the CDR3 is TGCAGTGCTATCGGACAGTTATATAATTCACCCCTCCACTTT. It encodes CSAIGQLYNSPLHF.